A single sample gave rise to the 10 T cell receptor beta chains below, sequenced in a study of T cells expressing NK-cell markers. TCRdb re-called the 5' RACE reads and catalogs CDR3 proteins one per entry, DNA excluded. The clone table shows about 120,000 distinct CDR3 sequences, with the ten largest holding roughly 20%. The sequenced material came from blood T cells: a sorted CD56 or NKG2C T cell subset, CD4+ or CD8+ T cells, or bulk PBMC T cells (not recorded which). All receptors come from a woman aged 18 to 75 in good health.

The chain employs TRBV6-1 and TRBJ2-1; TCRdb's D call, TRBD2, is unchecked because there is no DNA. The CDR3 contains 13 residues. Per germline, CDR1 MNHNS and CDR2 SASEGT. This chain's CDR3 is CATSGGGAGEQFF.

The V call is TRBV9, the J call TRBJ2-1; absent DNA, TCRdb's TRBD2 call cannot be checked. Germline V gene sequence: CDR1 SGDLS, CDR2 YYNGEE. There are 17 residues in the CDR3. The chain's CDR3 is CASSVGRESGNTNEQFF.

The chain employs TRBV5-1 and TRBJ2-1; TCRdb gives TRBD1 as the D gene, but with no DNA this cannot be confirmed. The CDR3 sequence is 14 residues long. The germline gives CDR1 SGHRS, CDR2 YFSETQ. This CDR3 reads CASSLRQGVNEQFF. The variable domain in full, completed from reference TRBV5-1 and TRBJ2-1, reads KAGVTQTPRYLIKTRGQQVTLSCSPISGHRSVSWYQQTPGQGLQFLFEYFSETQRNKGNFPGRFSGRQFSNSRSEMNVSTLELGDSALYLCASSLRQGVNEQFFGPGTRLTVL.

The gene calls are TRBV12-3 or TRBV12-4 and TRBJ2-1; the TCRdb call, TRBD2, lacks DNA for checking. There are 14 residues in the CDR3. CDR3 loop: CASSRTSGNDEQFF.

The chain joins TRBV4-3 to TRBJ2-5. The CDR3 loop spans 14 amino acids. In germline, CDR1 is LGHNA, CDR2 YSLEER. CDR3: CASSQARYQETQYF.

This chain links TRBV12-3 or TRBV12-4 with TRBJ2-1; lacking DNA, the TRBD1 call made by TCRdb goes unchecked. The CDR3 consists of 14 residues. This CDR3 is CASSSPPVGNEQFF.

The chain has TRBV7-9 and TRBJ2-7; TCRdb picks TRBD2, but there is no DNA to check that call. This CDR3 has 15 amino acids. Germline values: CDR1 SEHNR, CDR2 FQNEAQ (reference sequence). CDR3 region: CASSATSGKSDEQYF.

The CDR3 here is CSVEDLAGGQETQYF. The chain joins TRBV29-1 to TRBJ2-5; TCRdb gives TRBD2 as the D gene, but with no DNA this cannot be confirmed. CDR1 is SQVTM and CDR2 is ANQGSEA in the germline V gene. The CDR3 has 15 amino acids.

The chain links TRBV9 to TRBJ2-1; TCRdb designates TRBD1, a call that cannot be tested without DNA. This CDR3 comprises 14 residues. The germline CDR1 and CDR2 sequences are SGDLS and YYNGEE. This CDR3 reads CASSVGGTFNEQFF.

V gene TRBV7-9 combines with J gene TRBJ2-7; the TRBD2 assignment by TCRdb is unverifiable without DNA. CDR1 and CDR2 (germline): SEHNR, FQNEAQ (reference sequence). The CDR3 is made up of 16 amino acids. The CDR3 reads CASSFWLAGPTYEQYF.